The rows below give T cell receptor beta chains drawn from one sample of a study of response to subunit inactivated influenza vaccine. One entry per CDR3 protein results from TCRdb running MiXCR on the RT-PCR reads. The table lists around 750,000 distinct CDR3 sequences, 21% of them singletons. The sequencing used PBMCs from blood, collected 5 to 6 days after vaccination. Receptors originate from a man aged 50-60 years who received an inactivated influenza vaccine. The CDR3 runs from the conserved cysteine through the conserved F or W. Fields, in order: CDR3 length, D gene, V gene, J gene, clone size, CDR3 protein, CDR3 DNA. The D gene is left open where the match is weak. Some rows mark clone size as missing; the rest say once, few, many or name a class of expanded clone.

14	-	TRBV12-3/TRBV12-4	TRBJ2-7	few	CASSRGMDSYEQYF	TGTGCCAGCAGCCGGGGCATGGACTCCTACGAGCAGTACTTC
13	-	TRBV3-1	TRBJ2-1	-	CATIGGGGHEQFF	TGTGCCACCATCGGGGGTGGAGGTCATGAGCAGTTCTTC
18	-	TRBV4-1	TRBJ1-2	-	CASSQPTRQVLANYGYTF	TGCGCCAGCAGCCAACCAACCAGACAGGTTCTAGCTAACTATGGCTACACCTTC
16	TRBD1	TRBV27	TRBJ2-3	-	CASSPTRGHGTDTQYF	TGTGCCAGCAGTCCCACCAGGGGGCATGGCACAGATACGCAGTATTTT
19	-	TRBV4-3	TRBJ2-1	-	CASSQAYTGPRDSYNEQFF	TGCGCCAGCAGCCAGGCCTATACAGGGCCAAGAGACTCCTACAATGAGCAGTTCTTC
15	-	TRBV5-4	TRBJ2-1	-	CASSRGSPNNNEQFF	TGTGCCAGCAGCCGGGGGTCCCCCAACAACAATGAGCAGTTCTTC
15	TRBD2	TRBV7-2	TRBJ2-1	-	CASSLGGLAGGVAFF	TGTGCCAGCAGCCTTGGTGGACTAGCGGGAGGGGTGGCGTTCTTC
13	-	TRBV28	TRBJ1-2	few	CATTTLIDYGYTF	TGTGCCACCACGACCCTAATCGATTATGGCTACACCTTC
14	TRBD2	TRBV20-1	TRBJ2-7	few	CSAASPAGDYEQYF	TGCAGTGCCGCAAGCCCAGCGGGGGACTACGAGCAGTACTTC
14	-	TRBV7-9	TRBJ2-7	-	CASSLGGNSDEQYF	TGTGCCAGCAGCTTAGGGGGGAATAGCGACGAGCAGTACTTC
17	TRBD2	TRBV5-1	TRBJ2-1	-	CASSQNLPGLADNEQFF	TGCGCCAGCAGCCAGAATTTACCGGGACTAGCGGACAATGAGCAGTTCTTC
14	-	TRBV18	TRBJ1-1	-	CASSPQGVNTEAFF	TGTGCCAGCTCACCACAGGGGGTGAACACTGAAGCTTTCTTT
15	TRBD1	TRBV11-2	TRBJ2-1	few	CASSLMTGGYNEQFF	TGTGCCAGCAGCTTGATGACAGGGGGCTACAATGAGCAGTTCTTC
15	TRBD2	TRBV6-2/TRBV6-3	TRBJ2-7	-	CASSPLSGGKYEQYF	TGTGCCAGCAGTCCGTTGAGCGGGGGGAAGTACGAGCAGTACTTC
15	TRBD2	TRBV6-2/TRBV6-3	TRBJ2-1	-	CASSYMRGGLNEQFF	TGTGCCAGCAGTTACATGCGGGGGGGCCTCAATGAGCAGTTCTTC
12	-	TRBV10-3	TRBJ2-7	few	CATLSLSYEQYF	TGTGCCACCCTTTCTCTCTCCTACGAGCAGTACTTC
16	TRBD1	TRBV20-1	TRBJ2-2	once	CSARDSGQGRAGELFF	TGCAGTGCTAGAGATTCGGGACAGGGGAGGGCCGGGGAGCTGTTTTTT
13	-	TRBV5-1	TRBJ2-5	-	CASTLLIQETQYF	TGCGCCAGCACCTTGCTGATTCAAGAGACCCAGTACTTC
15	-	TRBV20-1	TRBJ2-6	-	CSAPRAGLGANVLTF	TGCAGTGCTCCCCGAGCAGGGCTTGGGGCCAACGTCCTGACTTTC
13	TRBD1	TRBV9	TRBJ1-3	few	CASGTGAANTIYF	TGTGCCAGCGGAACAGGGGCAGCAAACACCATATATTTT
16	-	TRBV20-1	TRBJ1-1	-	CSARDLVGVGRTEAFF	TGCAGTGCTAGAGACCTGGTGGGGGTGGGCCGGACTGAAGCTTTCTTT
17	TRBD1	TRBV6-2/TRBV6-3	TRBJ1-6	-	CASRRPGQENYNSPLHF	TGTGCCAGCAGGCGGCCGGGACAGGAGAACTATAATTCACCCCTCCACTTT
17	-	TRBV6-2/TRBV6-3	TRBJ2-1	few	CASSYSRVFGSVYEQFF	TGTGCCAGCAGTTACTCGAGGGTTTTTGGGAGTGTTTATGAGCAGTTCTTC
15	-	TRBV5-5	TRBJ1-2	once	CASSMSRTQAYGYTF	TGTGCCAGCAGTATGAGCAGGACTCAAGCTTATGGCTACACCTTC
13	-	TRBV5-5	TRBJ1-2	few	CASSTRQHYGYTF	TGTGCCAGCAGCACTAGACAGCACTATGGCTACACCTTC
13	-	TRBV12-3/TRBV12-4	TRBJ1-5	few	CASSGLVVQPQHF	TGTGCCAGCAGTGGACTCGTAGTCCAGCCCCAGCATTTT
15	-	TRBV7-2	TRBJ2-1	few	CASSPVIFQGGEQFF	TGTGCCAGCAGCCCGGTCATATTTCAGGGAGGTGAGCAGTTCTTC
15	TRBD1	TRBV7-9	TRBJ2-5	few	CASSRSQGVQETQYF	TGTGCCAGCAGCCGTAGCCAGGGGGTCCAAGAGACCCAGTACTTC
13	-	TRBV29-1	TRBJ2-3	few	CSVEPGVSDTQYF	TGCAGCGTTGAACCAGGGGTATCCGATACGCAGTATTTT
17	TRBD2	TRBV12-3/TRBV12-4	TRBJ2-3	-	CASSYPGLGAGDDTQYF	TGTGCCAGCAGTTACCCTGGACTAGGGGCTGGGGACGATACGCAGTATTTT
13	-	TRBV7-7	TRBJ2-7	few	CASSPSGTNEQYF	TGTGCCAGCAGCCCGTCCGGGACAAACGAGCAGTACTTC
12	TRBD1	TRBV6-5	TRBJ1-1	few	CASTQGDTEAFF	TGTGCCAGCACGCAGGGGGACACTGAAGCTTTCTTT
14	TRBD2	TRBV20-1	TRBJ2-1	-	CSAIGSGRLNEQFF	TGCAGTGCTATCGGGAGCGGGAGGTTAAATGAGCAGTTCTTC
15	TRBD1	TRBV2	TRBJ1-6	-	CASSSRDRGPSPLHF	TGTGCCAGCAGCTCCCGGGACAGGGGGCCTTCACCCCTCCACTTT
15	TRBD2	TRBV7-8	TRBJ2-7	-	CASSVKRGVSYEQYF	TGTGCCAGCAGCGTCAAGCGGGGGGTCTCCTACGAGCAGTACTTC
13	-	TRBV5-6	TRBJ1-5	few	CASSLQSGQPQHF	TGTGCCAGCAGCTTGCAGAGCGGTCAGCCCCAGCATTTT
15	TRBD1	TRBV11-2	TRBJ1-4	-	CASTIGGRTNEKLFF	TGTGCCAGCACTATAGGGGGCAGAACTAATGAAAAACTGTTTTTT
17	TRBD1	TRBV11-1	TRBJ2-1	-	CASSSSVGDRPLNEQFF	TGTGCCAGCAGCTCAAGCGTGGGGGACAGACCCCTGAATGAGCAGTTCTTC
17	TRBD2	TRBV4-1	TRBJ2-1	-	CASSRGIAGSSYNEQFF	TGCGCCAGCAGCCGGGGGATAGCGGGTAGCTCCTACAATGAGCAGTTCTTC
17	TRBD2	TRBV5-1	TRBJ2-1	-	CASSTITSGGASNEQFF	TGCGCCAGCTCCACCATCACTAGCGGGGGGGCAAGCAATGAGCAGTTCTTC
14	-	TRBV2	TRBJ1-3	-	CASSERGMGNTIYF	TGTGCCAGCAGTGAAAGAGGGATGGGAAACACCATATATTTT
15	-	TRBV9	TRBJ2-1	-	CASSVEGEGRDEQFF	TGTGCCAGCAGCGTAGAAGGCGAGGGCCGTGATGAGCAGTTCTTC
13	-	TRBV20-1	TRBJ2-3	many	CSARGRGYDTQYF	TGCAGTGCTAGAGGCCGGGGATACGATACGCAGTATTTT
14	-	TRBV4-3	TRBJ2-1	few	CASSQALSGNEQFF	TGCGCCAGCAGCCAAGCCCTGAGCGGGAATGAGCAGTTCTTC
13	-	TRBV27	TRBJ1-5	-	CASSYARGQPQHF	TGTGCCAGCAGTTATGCCCGGGGCCAGCCCCAGCATTTT
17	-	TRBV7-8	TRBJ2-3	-	CASLDGRWQSSTDTQYF	TGTGCCAGCTTAGATGGGAGATGGCAGTCTAGCACAGATACGCAGTATTTT
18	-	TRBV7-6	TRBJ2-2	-	CASSSLSSGSHYTGELFF	TGTGCCAGCAGCTCACTCAGTAGCGGTTCCCATTACACCGGGGAGCTGTTTTTT
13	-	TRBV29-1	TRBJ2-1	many	CSVVLVSYNEQFF	TGCAGCGTTGTACTTGTCTCCTACAATGAGCAGTTCTTC
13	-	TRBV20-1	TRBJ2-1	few	CSAPKRINNEQFF	TGCAGTGCCCCGAAGCGGATTAACAATGAGCAGTTCTTC
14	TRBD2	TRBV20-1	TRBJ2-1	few	CSAESSGADNEQFF	TGCAGTGCCGAATCTAGCGGGGCAGACAATGAGCAGTTCTTC
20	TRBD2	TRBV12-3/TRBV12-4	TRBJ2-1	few	CASSSNPGTSGRSVYNEQFF	TGTGCCAGCAGTTCCAATCCCGGGACTAGCGGGAGGTCCGTCTACAATGAGCAGTTCTTC
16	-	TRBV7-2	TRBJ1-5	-	CASSLRASPQNQPQHF	TGTGCCAGCAGCTTAAGGGCCAGTCCCCAAAATCAGCCCCAGCATTTT